This T cell receptor (beta chain) was retrieved from a study of regulatory T cells in long-lasting Graves disease. Notes on the study in general: Peripheral blood, not thyroid tissue, was the sole material studied.

There are many counts of this clonotype. Antigen unknown. CDR3 size: 14 residues. V was cut by 2 bases and J by 6 bases, with 14 bases left in between. The germline V gene has CDR1 MNHNS and CDR2 SASEGT. Time point given: newly diagnosed GD, antithyroid drugs for less than 3 months. Preparation of the TCR library used RNA extracted from PBMCs. American Thyroid Association guidelines defined how Graves' disease was diagnosed. According to the study, TCR beta libraries were built with iRepertoire HTBI primers and CDR3-region Arm-PCR. TCRdb recomputed calls from the multiplex PCR reads with MiXCR, one row per CDR3 protein. The sample yields 350,000 to 450,000 distinct CDR3 sequences, 15% to 20% seen once. These data also formed part of another study, on T cells in Graves' hyperthyroidism and ophthalmopathy. That paper notes: Blood also held most thyroid clonotypes expanded beyond 0.001.

The chain carries TRBV6-1 and TRBJ2-7; D possibly corresponds to TRBD2 (6 bases). The origin of this receptor is a man aged 40-49 years with Graves disease. This specimen consisted of peripheral blood mononuclear cells (PBMCs), obtained at new diagnosis, from a patient treated with antithyroid drugs. In DNA form, the CDR3 reads TGTGCCAGCAGTGAACGACTAGTTCTGGCCGAGCAGTACTTC. This gives the protein CASSERLVLAEQYF.